This TCR beta chain was obtained from a study of ipilimumab plus nivolumab after autologous stem cell transplantation. Study overall: A median of 8 nivolumab and 5 ipilimumab doses were given. The myeloma group: high-risk transplant-naive, or relapse within 3 years after first autologous transplant.

Germline CDR1 KGHSH, CDR2 LQKENI. V was clipped by 5 bases and J by 2 bases, with 9 bases between them. This CDR3 region has 14 residues. Produced via immunoSEQ multiplex PCR; TCRdb's table is partial and in-frame only. The data contain 43,000 or so clones, nearly 90% of them singletons. Overall study findings and caveats: The authors say TCR, Treg and microbiome findings warrant further study.

As concerns this clone: Its matching antigen is unknown.

V gene TRBV18 combines with J gene TRBJ2-2; possible D gene TRBD1, 6 bases. This sequence originates from a male donor with multiple myeloma. The sample in question was PBMCs, obtained in a trial of ipilimumab plus nivolumab as post-transplant consolidation. The CDR3 reads CASSKDRNTGELFF. The CDR3 DNA follows: TGTGCCAGCTCAAAGGACAGAAACACCGGGGAGCTGTTTTTT.